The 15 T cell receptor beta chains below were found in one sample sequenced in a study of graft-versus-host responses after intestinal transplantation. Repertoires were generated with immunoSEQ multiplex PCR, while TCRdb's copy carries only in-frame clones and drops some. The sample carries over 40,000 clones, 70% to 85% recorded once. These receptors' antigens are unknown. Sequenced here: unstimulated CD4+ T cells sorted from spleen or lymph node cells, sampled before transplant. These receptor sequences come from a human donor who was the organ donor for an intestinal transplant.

The CDR3 DNA reads TGTGCCTGGAGCCTCGGCAATCAGCCCCAGCATTTT. Translated, it gives CAWSLGNQPQHF. The chain links TRBV30 to TRBJ1-5, with no clear D. The CDR3 loop spans 12 amino acids. Germline CDR1 is GTSNPN and CDR2 is SVGIG (reference sequence). V was shortened by 3 bases and J by 2 bases, with 5 bases between the two germline ends.

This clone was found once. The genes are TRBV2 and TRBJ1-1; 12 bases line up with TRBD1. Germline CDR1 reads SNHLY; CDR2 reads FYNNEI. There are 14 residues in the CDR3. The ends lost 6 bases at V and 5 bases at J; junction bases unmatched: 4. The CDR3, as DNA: TGTGCCAGCAGATGGGGACAGGGGGCAACTGAAGCTTTCTTT. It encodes CASRWGQGATEAFF.

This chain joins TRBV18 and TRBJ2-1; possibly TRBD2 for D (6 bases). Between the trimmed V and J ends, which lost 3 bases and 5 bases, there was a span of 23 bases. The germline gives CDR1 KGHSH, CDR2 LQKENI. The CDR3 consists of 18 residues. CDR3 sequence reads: CASSPGFSGPAWDNEQFF. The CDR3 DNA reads TGTGCCAGCTCACCGGGTTTTAGCGGACCCGCTTGGGACAATGAGCAGTTCTTC.

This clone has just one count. The CDR3 protein is CASSGSGANVLTF. In DNA, the CDR3 is TGTGCCAGCAGTGGTTCTGGGGCCAACGTCCTGACTTTC. The gene calls are TRBV27 and TRBJ2-6, with no clear D. The length of the CDR3 is 13 residues. Germline CDR1 and CDR2: MNHEY and SMNVEV (reference sequence). V lost 5 bases to trimming and J lost 1 base, with 3 bases between them.

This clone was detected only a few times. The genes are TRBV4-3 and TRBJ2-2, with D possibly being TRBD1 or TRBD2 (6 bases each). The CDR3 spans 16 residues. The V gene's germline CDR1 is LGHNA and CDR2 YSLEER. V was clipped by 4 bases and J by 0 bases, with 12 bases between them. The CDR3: CASSPQGRSNTGELFF. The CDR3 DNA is TGCGCCAGCAGCCCTCAGGGGAGGTCGAACACCGGGGAGCTGTTTTTT.

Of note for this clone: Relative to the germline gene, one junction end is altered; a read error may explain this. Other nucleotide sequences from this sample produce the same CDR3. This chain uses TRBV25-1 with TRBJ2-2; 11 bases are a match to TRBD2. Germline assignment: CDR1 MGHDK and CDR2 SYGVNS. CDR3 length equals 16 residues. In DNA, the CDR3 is TGCGCCAGCAGTGATAGCGGGAGGGCGAACACCGGGGAGCTGTTTTTT. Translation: CASSDSGRANTGELFF.

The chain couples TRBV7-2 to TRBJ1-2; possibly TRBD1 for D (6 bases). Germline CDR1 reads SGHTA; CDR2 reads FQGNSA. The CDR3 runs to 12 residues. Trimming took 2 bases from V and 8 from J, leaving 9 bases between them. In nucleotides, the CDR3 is TGTGCCAGCAGCTTACACAGGGACGGCTACACCTTC. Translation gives CASSLHRDGYTF.

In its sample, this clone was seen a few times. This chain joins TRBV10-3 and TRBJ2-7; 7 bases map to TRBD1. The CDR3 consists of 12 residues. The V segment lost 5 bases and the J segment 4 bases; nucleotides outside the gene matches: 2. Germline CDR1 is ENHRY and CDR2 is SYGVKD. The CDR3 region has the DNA TGTGCCATCAGTATGACAGGGTACGAGCAGTACTTC. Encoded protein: CAISMTGYEQYF.

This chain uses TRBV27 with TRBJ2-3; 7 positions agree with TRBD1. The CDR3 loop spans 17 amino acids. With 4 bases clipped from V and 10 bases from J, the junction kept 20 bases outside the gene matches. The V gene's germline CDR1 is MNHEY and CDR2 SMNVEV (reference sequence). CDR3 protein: CASSSDFGTALLNAQYF. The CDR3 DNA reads TGTGCCAGCAGTTCGGACTTTGGGACAGCCCTTTTAAATGCGCAGTATTTT.

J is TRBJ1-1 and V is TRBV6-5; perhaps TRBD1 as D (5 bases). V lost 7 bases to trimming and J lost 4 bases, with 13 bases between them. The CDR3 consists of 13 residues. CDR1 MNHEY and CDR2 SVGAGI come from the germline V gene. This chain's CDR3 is CASTTKQGTEAFF. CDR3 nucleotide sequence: TGTGCCAGCACCACCAAGCAGGGCACTGAAGCTTTCTTT.

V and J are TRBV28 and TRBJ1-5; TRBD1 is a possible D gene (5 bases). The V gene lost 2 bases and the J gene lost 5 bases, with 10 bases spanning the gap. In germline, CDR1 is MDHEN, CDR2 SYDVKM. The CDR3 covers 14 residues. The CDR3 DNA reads TGTGCCAGCAGTTTAGGGGGGAAGGATCAGCCCCAGCATTTT. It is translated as CASSLGGKDQPQHF.

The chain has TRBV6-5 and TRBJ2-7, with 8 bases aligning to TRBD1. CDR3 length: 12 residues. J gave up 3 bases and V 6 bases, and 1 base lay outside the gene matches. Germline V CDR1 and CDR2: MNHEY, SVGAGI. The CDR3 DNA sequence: TGTGCCAGCAGGGACAGGGACTACGAGCAGTACTTC. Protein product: CASRDRDYEQYF.

The CDR3 nucleotides are TGTGCCAGCAAACCGGACCTTTCCTACGAGCAGTACTTC. This sequence encodes CASKPDLSYEQYF. This sequence joins TRBV6-5 and TRBJ2-7; D unresolved. V lost 7 bases and J lost 1, with 11 bases in between. The CDR3 totals 13 residues. Per the germline V gene, CDR1 is MNHEY and CDR2 is SVGAGI.

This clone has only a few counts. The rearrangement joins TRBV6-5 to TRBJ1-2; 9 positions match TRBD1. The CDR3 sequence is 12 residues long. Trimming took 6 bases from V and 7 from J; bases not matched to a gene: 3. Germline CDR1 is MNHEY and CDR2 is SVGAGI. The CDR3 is CASSKTGGGYTF. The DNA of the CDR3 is TGTGCCAGCAGCAAGACAGGGGGTGGCTACACCTTC.

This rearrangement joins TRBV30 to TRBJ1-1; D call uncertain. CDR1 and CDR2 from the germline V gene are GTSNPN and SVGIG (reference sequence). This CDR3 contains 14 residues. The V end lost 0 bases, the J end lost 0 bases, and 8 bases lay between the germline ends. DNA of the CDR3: TGTGCCTGGAGTGTACGGGGTTTGAACACTGAAGCTTTCTTT. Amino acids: CAWSVRGLNTEAFF.